Each of the 29 T cell receptor beta chains below was sequenced from the same sample in a study of blood T cells in healthy people across ages. With a J-beta primer mix and a sample-barcoded 5' primer, a second PCR ran 7 to 11 cycles. TCRdb fed the 5' RACE reads into MiXCR, producing one record per CDR3 protein. The sample yields hundreds of thousands of distinct CDR3 sequences, 58% seen once. Sequenced material: blood. The source is a man aged 30-40 years in good health.

V and J are TRBV27 and TRBJ2-5; TRBD1 agrees at 8 bases. The tail of the sequence fits TRBJ2-7 better, so the J call may be wrong. From germline, CDR1 is MNHEY and CDR2 SMNVEV (reference sequence). The CDR3 sequence is 15 residues long. The CDR3 sequence is CASSGKTGDLYEQYF. DNA for the CDR3: TGTGCCAGCAGTGGAAAGACAGGGGATCTCTACGAGCAGTACTTC.

This chain uses TRBV20-1 with TRBJ1-5, with 7 positions matching TRBD1. Trimming cost V 6 bases and J 4 bases; bases outside gene matches: 6. CDR3 length: 13 amino acids. Germline assignment: CDR1 DFQATT and CDR2 SNEGSKA (reference sequence). This chain's CDR3 is CSARTGLNQPQHF. The CDR3, as DNA: TGCAGTGCACGGACAGGATTGAATCAGCCCCAGCATTTT.

V is TRBV20-1 and J is TRBJ2-1; the D gene is possibly TRBD1 (5 bases). Germline CDR1 and CDR2: DFQATT and SNEGSKA (reference sequence). With 5 bases removed from V and 2 bases from J, the gap between germline ends came to 16 bases. The length of the CDR3 is 15 residues. The chain's CDR3 is CSAGSGAPAYNEQFF. As DNA, the CDR3 is TGCAGTGCTGGCTCTGGGGCCCCAGCCTACAATGAGCAGTTCTTC.

The rearrangement joins TRBV20-1 to TRBJ1-6; D is unresolved. This CDR3 has 15 amino acids. The germline gives CDR1 DFQATT, CDR2 SNEGSKA (reference sequence). Trimming stripped 2 bases from V and 2 bases from J, with 10 bases between. The CDR3 sequence is CSARPLGTYNSPLHF. The CDR3 coding sequence is TGCAGTGCTAGACCCTTGGGTACCTATAATTCACCCCTCCACTTT.

The chain carries TRBV5-1 and TRBJ2-7; 9 bases align to TRBD1. V lost 2 bases, J lost 5 bases, and 8 bases stayed unmatched. The CDR3 runs 15 residues. Germline assignment: CDR1 SGHRS and CDR2 YFSETQ. CDR3 nucleotides: TGCGCCAGCAGCTTAAGACAGGGGGTAAAGCACGAGCAGTACTTC. Protein: CASSLRQGVKHEQYF.

This rearrangement joins TRBV29-1 to TRBJ2-3; D not certain. Germline-derived CDR1 and CDR2 are SQVTM and ANQGSEA. The CDR3 sequence is 12 residues long. V was trimmed by 6 bases and J by 1 base, leaving 8 bases between them. Here the CDR3 DNA reads TGCAGCGTGGCAGAACGCACAGATACGCAGTATTTT. It translates to CSVAERTDTQYF.

The rearrangement uses TRBV30 and TRBJ1-5; D unresolved. Germline CDR1 reads GTSNPN; CDR2 reads SVGIG (reference sequence). V gave up 0 bases and J gave up 7 bases, with 13 bases separating them. The CDR3 length is 14 residues. The CDR3 region is CAWSVGPLGQPQHF. CDR3 nucleotide sequence: TGTGCCTGGAGTGTAGGACCCTTGGGGCAGCCCCAGCATTTT. Variable domain in full (rest from reference TRBV30 and TRBJ1-5): SQTIHQWPATLVQPVGSPLSLECTVEGTSNPNLYWYRQAAGRGLQLLFYSVGIGQISSEVPQNLSASRPQDRQFILSSKKLLLSDSGFYLCAWSVGPLGQPQHFGDGTRLSIL.

Only one count was recorded for this clonotype. This rearrangement joins TRBV6-1 to TRBJ2-7; tentative D call: TRBD2 (6 bases). CDR3 length: 14 amino acids. V was cut by 8 bases and J by 2 bases, with 16 bases left in between. In germline, CDR1 is MNHNS, CDR2 SASEGT. The CDR3 DNA reads as TGTGCCAGCGGGGAGGACGGACCGCCCTACGAGCAGTACTTC. Protein: CASGEDGPPYEQYF.

This chain connects TRBV7-9 to TRBJ1-5; 8 bases line up with TRBD1. J was trimmed by 5 bases and V by 3 bases; bases with no gene match: 6. This CDR3 is built from 15 residues. CDR1 is SEHNR, CDR2 FQNEAQ, per germline (reference sequence). The CDR3 sequence: CASSLADRGDQPQHF. The CDR3 DNA reads as TGTGCCAGCAGCTTGGCCGACAGGGGTGATCAGCCCCAGCATTTT.

This clonotype was counted between two and nine times. The rearrangement links TRBV12-5 to TRBJ2-6; D is undetermined. Germline-derived CDR1 and CDR2 are LGHNT and FRNRAP. CDR3 length equals 13 residues. V lost 7 bases to trimming and J lost 0 bases, with 4 bases between them. CDR3 DNA: TGTGCTAGTGCAGACTCTGGGGCCAACGTCCTGACTTTC. It encodes CASADSGANVLTF. Drawing the rest from reference TRBV12-5 and TRBJ2-6, the complete variable domain is DARVTQTPRHKVTEMGQEVTMRCQPILGHNTVFWYRQTMMQGLELLAYFRNRAPLDDSGMPKDRFSAEMPDATLATLKIQPSEPRDSAVYFCASADSGANVLTFGAGSRLTVL.

The chain is built from TRBV18 and TRBJ2-7; maybe TRBD2 (6 bases). V shed 3 bases and J shed 0 bases, with 12 bases lying between them. There are 15 residues in the CDR3. Germline V gene sequence: CDR1 KGHSH, CDR2 LQKENI. The CDR3 bases are TGTGCCAGCTCACCCCCATCCGGGAGCTCCTACGAGCAGTACTTC. This translates into CASSPPSGSSYEQYF.

This clonotype was observed a few times. The chain joins TRBV6-2 or TRBV6-3 to TRBJ1-2; TRBD1 is a possible D gene (5 bases). There are 13 residues in the CDR3. Trimming stripped 2 bases from V and 7 bases from J, with 11 bases between. Germline V gene sequence: CDR1 MNHEY, CDR2 SVGEGT. As DNA, the CDR3 is TGTGCCAGCAGTTACCAGGGATATCTTGGCTACACCTTC. Protein sequence: CASSYQGYLGYTF.

The rearrangement joins TRBV12-3 or TRBV12-4 to TRBJ2-7; D is undetermined. The germline V and J ends were trimmed by 3 bases and 4 bases, with 7 bases remaining between them. The length of the CDR3 is 12 residues. CDR3 protein: CASSFWGYEQYF. The CDR3 DNA sequence: TGTGCCAGCAGTTTTTGGGGTTACGAGCAGTACTTC.

This clonotype was seen only a few times. The chain is built from TRBV20-1 and TRBJ1-5; D ambiguous. The CDR3 sequence is 17 residues long. Germline V gene data show CDR1 as DFQATT and CDR2 as SNEGSKA (reference sequence). V dropped 3 bases and J dropped 0 bases, with 18 bases sitting between them. The CDR3 here is CSASEPRAPLSNQPQHF. CDR3 DNA sequence: TGCAGTGCTAGCGAACCCCGGGCGCCTCTTAGCAATCAGCCCCAGCATTTT.

V and J are TRBV20-1 and TRBJ1-5, with 7 positions matching TRBD1. After removal of 7 bases from V and 5 bases from J, the junction contained 8 bases not matched to a gene. CDR3 length: 13 amino acids. CDR1 and CDR2 (germline): DFQATT, SNEGSKA (reference sequence). In DNA, the CDR3 is TGCAGTGTTAGCGGGACAGAGTATCAGCCCCAGCATTTT. It yields the protein CSVSGTEYQPQHF.

The chain uses TRBV20-1 and TRBJ2-1; 8 positions agree with TRBD1. Germline V CDR1 and CDR2: DFQATT, SNEGSKA (reference sequence). The CDR3 extends over 14 amino acids. The V and J ends lost 5 bases and 8 bases, in that order; junction bases with no gene match: 11. The CDR3 region is CSAPPGGVLDEQFF. The CDR3 bases are TGCAGTGCTCCCCCAGGGGGCGTTTTAGATGAGCAGTTCTTC.

Only a few counts were recorded for this clonotype. V is TRBV7-2 and J is TRBJ2-7; D remains ambiguous. Trimming took 5 bases from V and 6 from J, leaving 14 bases between them. The length of the CDR3 is 13 residues. Germline V lookup: CDR1 SGHTA, CDR2 FQGNSA. CDR3 nucleotide sequence: TGTGCCAGCAGCCCACAGCTGACGGGCGAGCAGTACTTC. It encodes CASSPQLTGEQYF.

CDR3 region: CASSPLGNYGYTF. The CDR3 DNA reads as TGCGCCAGCAGCCCACTGGGGAACTATGGCTACACCTTC. The chain has TRBV4-1 and TRBJ1-2; D call uncertain. Germline CDR1 is MGHRA and CDR2 is YSYEKL. The V and J ends lost 4 bases and 2 bases respectively, with 8 bases between them. The length of the CDR3 is 13 residues.

V and J are TRBV10-3 and TRBJ2-4; possibly TRBD2 for D (6 bases). Between the trimmed V and J ends, which lost 2 bases and 0 bases, there was a span of 14 bases. Per germline, CDR1 ENHRY and CDR2 SYGVKD. The CDR3 length is 17 residues. The CDR3 here is CAISEEAGPVAKNIQYF. DNA of the CDR3: TGTGCCATCAGTGAGGAGGCGGGACCCGTAGCCAAAAACATTCAGTACTTC.

The genes are TRBV4-2 and TRBJ2-1; TRBD2 aligns across 11 bases. J lost 0 bases, V lost 0 bases, and 16 bases had no gene match. CDR1 and CDR2 from the germline V gene are LGHNA and YNFKEQ. This CDR3 has 22 residues. In DNA, the CDR3 is TGTGCCAGCAGCCAAGATCCCAGTCCGGGACTAGCGGCTCAAAGCTCCTACAATGAGCAGTTCTTC. Its translation is CASSQDPSPGLAAQSSYNEQFF.

This sequence joins TRBV9 and TRBJ2-3; D possibly corresponds to TRBD2 (7 bases). Trimming left V 0 bases short and J 4 bases short, with 15 bases between. The germline V gene has CDR1 SGDLS and CDR2 YYNGEE. The CDR3 loop spans 16 amino acids. CDR3 in DNA: TGTGCCAGCAGCGTAGAGGGGGGGGGGCCTTCAGATACGCAGTATTTT. This encodes CASSVEGGGPSDTQYF. Complete variable domain (other parts from reference TRBV9 and TRBJ2-3): DSGVTQTPKHLITATGQRVTLRCSPRSGDLSVYWYQQSLDQGLQFLIQYYNGEERAKGNILERFSAQQFPDLHSELNLSSLELGDSALYFCASSVEGGGPSDTQYFGPGTRLTVL.

The genes are TRBV5-1 and TRBJ2-5; TRBD2 agrees at 12 bases. Germline V CDR1 and CDR2: SGHRS, YFSETQ. This CDR3 comprises 15 residues. The V gene end was trimmed by 5 bases and the J gene end by 5 bases; junction bases not matched to a gene: 7. In DNA form, the CDR3 reads TGCGCCAGCAGGTCGACTAGCGGGAGTCGTGAGACCCAGTACTTC. This translates into CASRSTSGSRETQYF.

The chain uses TRBV28 and TRBJ2-7; TRBD1 agrees at 9 bases. V gave up 7 bases and J gave up 3 bases; unmatched junction bases: 7. The CDR3 has 14 amino acids. Germline V CDR1 and CDR2: MDHEN, SYDVKM. The CDR3 DNA reads TGTGCCAGCACAAACAGGGGGCGCAACTACGAGCAGTACTTC. It specifies CASTNRGRNYEQYF.

The CDR3 loop reads CSVVLRETQYF. DNA for the CDR3: TGCAGCGTTGTTCTCAGGGAGACCCAGTACTTC. V gene TRBV29-1 combines with J gene TRBJ2-5; no definite D call. Germline loops: CDR1 SQVTM, CDR2 ANQGSEA. Deletions cut 4 bases from V and 5 bases from J, with 8 bases between. The CDR3 loop spans 11 amino acids.

J is TRBJ2-3 and V is TRBV5-5; 8 bases align to TRBD1. V lost 4 bases to trimming and J lost 4 bases; unmatched junction nucleotides: 5. The CDR3 is 14 amino acids. Germline CDR1 SGHKS, CDR2 YYEKEE (reference sequence). The CDR3 sequence: CASSEETGADTQYF. The DNA for the CDR3 is TGTGCCAGCAGCGAAGAGACAGGGGCAGATACGCAGTATTTT.

This chain uses TRBV29-1 with TRBJ2-5, with 7 positions matching TRBD1. The CDR3 runs 14 residues. V trimming: 5 bases; J trimming: 5 bases; junction bases outside the gene matches: 11. CDR1 and CDR2 from the germline V gene are SQVTM and ANQGSEA. The DNA for the CDR3 is TGCAGCGTTTGCCGACAGGGTCGGTTGGAGACCCAGTACTTC. Translation: CSVCRQGRLETQYF. The variable domain in full, completed from reference TRBV29-1 and TRBJ2-5, reads SAVISQKPSRDICQRGTSLTIQCQVDSQVTMMFWYRQQPGQSLTLIATANQGSEATYESGFVIDKFPISRPNLTFSTLTVSNMSPEDSSIYLCSVCRQGRLETQYFGPGTRLLVL.

The V and J genes are TRBV4-2 and TRBJ1-4; TRBD1 is a possible D gene (5 bases). The CDR3 spans 17 residues. The V end lost 6 bases, the J end lost 3 bases, and 20 bases lay between the germline ends. Germline CDR1 and CDR2: LGHNA and YNFKEQ. CDR3 coding DNA: TGTGCCAGCAGGAGGGTCGGCGGGGGGTTAGCTAATGAAAAACTGTTTTTT. It specifies CASRRVGGGLANEKLFF.

This clonotype was observed a few times. The chain employs TRBV20-1 and TRBJ1-1; 7 nucleotides align to TRBD1. CDR1 DFQATT and CDR2 SNEGSKA come from the germline V gene (reference sequence). This CDR3 has 16 residues. The V and J ends lost 0 bases and 5 bases, in that order; junction bases with no gene match: 12. The CDR3 nucleotides read TGCAGTGCTAGAGATTTTACTCGACAGGGAAAGACTGAAGCTTTCTTT. Encoded protein: CSARDFTRQGKTEAFF.

This clonotype was seen a handful of times. The V gene is TRBV5-1, the J gene TRBJ1-2; D is possibly TRBD1 (6 bases). Germline loops: CDR1 SGHRS, CDR2 YFSETQ. The V gene lost 4 bases and the J gene lost 5 bases, with 18 bases spanning the gap. The CDR3 extends over 15 amino acids. CDR3 region: CASSLVVGGEYGYTF. The DNA for the CDR3 is TGCGCCAGCAGCCTGGTAGTAGGGGGAGAGTATGGCTACACCTTC.